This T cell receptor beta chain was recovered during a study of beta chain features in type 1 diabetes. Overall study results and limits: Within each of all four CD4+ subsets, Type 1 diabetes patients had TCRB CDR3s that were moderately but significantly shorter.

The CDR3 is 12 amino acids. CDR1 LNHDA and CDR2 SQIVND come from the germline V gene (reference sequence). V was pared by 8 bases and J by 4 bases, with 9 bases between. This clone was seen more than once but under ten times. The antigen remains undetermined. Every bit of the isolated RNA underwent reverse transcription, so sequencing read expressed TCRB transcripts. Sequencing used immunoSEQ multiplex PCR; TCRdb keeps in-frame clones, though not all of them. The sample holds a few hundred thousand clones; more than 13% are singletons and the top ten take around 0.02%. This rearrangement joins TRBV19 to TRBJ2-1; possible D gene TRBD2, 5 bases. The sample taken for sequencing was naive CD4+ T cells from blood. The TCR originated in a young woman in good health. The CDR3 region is CASGGVYNEQFF. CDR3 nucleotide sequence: TGTGCCAGTGGAGGTGTATACAATGAGCAGTTCTTC.